The subject of this entry is one T cell receptor (beta chain). This specimen comes from a study of T cell changes during pregnancy in multiple sclerosis. Assay used: immunoSEQ multiplex PCR; TCRdb lists only in-frame clones, some missing. The profile shows 50,000 to 65,000 clones, 85% to 95% of them singletons. The CDR3 has 14 residues. V was trimmed by 5 bases and J by 4 bases, leaving 14 bases between them. Germline CDR1 SEHNR, CDR2 FQNEAQ (reference sequence). This receptor was taken from a female donor with multiple sclerosis, enrolled in a pregnancy study. V and J are TRBV7-9 and TRBJ1-2; possibly TRBD1 for D (6 bases). This material consisted of CD8+ T cells from peripheral blood mononuclear cells, taken in the second trimester of pregnancy. The CDR3 DNA is TGTGCCAGCAGCGCTCTACAGGGAAGCTATGGCTACACCTTC. Protein: CASSALQGSYGYTF.